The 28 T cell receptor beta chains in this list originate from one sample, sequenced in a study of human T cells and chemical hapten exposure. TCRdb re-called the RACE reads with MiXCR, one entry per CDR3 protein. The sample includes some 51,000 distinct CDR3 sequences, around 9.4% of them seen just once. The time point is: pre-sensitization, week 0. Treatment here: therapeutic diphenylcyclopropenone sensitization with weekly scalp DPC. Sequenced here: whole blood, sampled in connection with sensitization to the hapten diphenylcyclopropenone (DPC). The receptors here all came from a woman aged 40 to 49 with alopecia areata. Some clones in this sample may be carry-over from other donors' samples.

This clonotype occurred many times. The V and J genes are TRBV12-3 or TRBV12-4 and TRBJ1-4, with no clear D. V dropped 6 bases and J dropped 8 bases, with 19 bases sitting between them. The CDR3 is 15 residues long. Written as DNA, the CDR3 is TGTGCCAGCAGCGATCAAAGCCTTGGACGGGAAAAACTGTTTTTT. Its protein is CASSDQSLGREKLFF.

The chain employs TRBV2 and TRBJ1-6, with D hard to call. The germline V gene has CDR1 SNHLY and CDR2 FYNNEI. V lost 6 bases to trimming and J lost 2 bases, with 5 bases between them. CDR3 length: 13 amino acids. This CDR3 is CASRQTYNSPLHF. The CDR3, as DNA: TGTGCCAGCAGGCAAACCTATAATTCACCCCTCCACTTT.

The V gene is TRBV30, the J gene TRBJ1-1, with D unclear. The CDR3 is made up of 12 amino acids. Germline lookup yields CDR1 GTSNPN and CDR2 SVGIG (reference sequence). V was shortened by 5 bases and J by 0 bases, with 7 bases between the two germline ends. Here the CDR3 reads CAWDGLNTEAFF. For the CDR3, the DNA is TGTGCCTGGGACGGATTGAACACTGAAGCTTTCTTT.

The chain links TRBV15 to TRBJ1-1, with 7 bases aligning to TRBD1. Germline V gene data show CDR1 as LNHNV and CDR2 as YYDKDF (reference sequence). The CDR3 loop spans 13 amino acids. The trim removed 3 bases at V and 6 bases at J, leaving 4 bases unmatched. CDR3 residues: CATSSQDRAEAFF. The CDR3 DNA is TGTGCCACCAGCAGCCAAGACAGGGCTGAAGCTTTCTTT.

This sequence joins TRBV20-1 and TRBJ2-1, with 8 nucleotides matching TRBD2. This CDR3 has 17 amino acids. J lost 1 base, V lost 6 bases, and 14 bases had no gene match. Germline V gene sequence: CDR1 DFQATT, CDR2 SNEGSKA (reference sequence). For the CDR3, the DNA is TGCAGTGCCCAGGGGCTAGCGGGTGTATTATCCTACAATGAGCAGTTCTTC. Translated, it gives CSAQGLAGVLSYNEQFF.

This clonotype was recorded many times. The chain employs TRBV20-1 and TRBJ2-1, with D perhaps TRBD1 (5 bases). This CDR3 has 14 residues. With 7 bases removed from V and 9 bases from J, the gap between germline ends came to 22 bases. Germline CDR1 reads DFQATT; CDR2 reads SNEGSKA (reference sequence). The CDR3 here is CSDTPATLQGEQFF. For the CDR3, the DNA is TGCAGTGACACGCCCGCTACCCTCCAGGGTGAGCAGTTCTTC.

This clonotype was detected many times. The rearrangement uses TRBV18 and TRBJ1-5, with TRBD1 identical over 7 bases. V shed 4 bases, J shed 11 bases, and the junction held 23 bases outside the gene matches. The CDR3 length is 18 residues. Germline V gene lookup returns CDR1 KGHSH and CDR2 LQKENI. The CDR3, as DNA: TGTGCCAGCTCACTGGATCGATGGATACCAGGGGGTGAAATGTCCCAGCATTTT. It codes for CASSLDRWIPGGEMSQHF.

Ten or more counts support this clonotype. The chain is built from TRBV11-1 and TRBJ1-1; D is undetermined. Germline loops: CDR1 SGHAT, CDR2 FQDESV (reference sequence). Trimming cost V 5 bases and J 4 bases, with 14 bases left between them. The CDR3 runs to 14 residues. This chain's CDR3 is CASSASQSSTEAFF. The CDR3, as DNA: TGTGCCAGCAGCGCTTCGCAGAGCAGCACTGAAGCTTTCTTT.

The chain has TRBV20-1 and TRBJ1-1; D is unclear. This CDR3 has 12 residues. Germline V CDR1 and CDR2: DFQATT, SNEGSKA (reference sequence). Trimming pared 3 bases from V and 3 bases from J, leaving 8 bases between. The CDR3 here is CSARSRDTEAFF. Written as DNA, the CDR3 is TGCAGTGCTAGGTCTAGGGACACTGAAGCTTTCTTT.

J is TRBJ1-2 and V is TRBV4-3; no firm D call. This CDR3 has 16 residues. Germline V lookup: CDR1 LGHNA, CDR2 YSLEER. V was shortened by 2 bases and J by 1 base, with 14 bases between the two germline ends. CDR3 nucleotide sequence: TGCGCCAGCAGCCAAACCCGATTGGAGCTTAACTATGGCTACACCTTC. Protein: CASSQTRLELNYGYTF.

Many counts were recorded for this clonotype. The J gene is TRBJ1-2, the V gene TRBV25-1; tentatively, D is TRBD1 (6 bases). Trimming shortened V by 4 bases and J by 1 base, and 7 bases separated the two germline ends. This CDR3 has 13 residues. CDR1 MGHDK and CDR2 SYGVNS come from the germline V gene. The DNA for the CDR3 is TGTGCCAGCAGTGTACAGGGTAACTATGGCTACACCTTC. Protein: CASSVQGNYGYTF.

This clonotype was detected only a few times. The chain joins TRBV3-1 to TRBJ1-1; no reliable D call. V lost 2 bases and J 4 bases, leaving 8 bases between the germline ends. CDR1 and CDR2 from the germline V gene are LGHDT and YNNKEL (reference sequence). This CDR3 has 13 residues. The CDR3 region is CASSQIHSTEAFF. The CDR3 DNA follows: TGTGCCAGCAGCCAAATACATAGCACTGAAGCTTTCTTT.

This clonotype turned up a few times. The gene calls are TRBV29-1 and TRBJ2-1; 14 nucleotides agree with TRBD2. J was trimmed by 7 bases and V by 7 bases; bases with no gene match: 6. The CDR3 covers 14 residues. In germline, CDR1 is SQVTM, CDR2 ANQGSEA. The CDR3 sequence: CSAETSGGANEQFF. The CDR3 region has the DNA TGCAGCGCTGAGACTAGCGGGGGGGCGAATGAGCAGTTCTTC.

The CDR3 DNA reads TGCGCCAGCAGCCAAGGACAGGGCCGGAATGAAAAACTGTTTTTT. Its protein is CASSQGQGRNEKLFF. V and J are TRBV4-1 and TRBJ1-4; 7 positions match TRBD1. From germline, CDR1 is MGHRA and CDR2 YSYEKL. Trimming removed 1 base from V and 5 bases from J; junction bases left unmatched: 4. The CDR3 is 15 residues long.

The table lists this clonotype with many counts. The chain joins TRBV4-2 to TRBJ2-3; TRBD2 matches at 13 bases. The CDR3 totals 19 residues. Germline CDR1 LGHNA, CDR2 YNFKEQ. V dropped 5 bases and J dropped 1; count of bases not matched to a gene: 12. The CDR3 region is CASSKRTSGGGFGTDTQYF. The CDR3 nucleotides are TGTGCCAGCAGCAAACGGACTAGCGGGGGTGGGTTTGGCACAGATACGCAGTATTTT.

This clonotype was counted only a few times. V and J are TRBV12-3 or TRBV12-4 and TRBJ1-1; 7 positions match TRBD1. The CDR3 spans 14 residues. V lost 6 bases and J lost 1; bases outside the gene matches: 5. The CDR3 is CASRGGVTNTEAFF. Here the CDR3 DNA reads TGTGCCAGCAGAGGGGGCGTAACGAACACTGAAGCTTTCTTT.

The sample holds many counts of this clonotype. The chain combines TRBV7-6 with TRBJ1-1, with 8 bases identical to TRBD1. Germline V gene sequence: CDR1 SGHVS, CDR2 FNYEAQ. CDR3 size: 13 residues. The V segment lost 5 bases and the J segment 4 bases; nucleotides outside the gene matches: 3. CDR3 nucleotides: TGTGCCAGCAGCGCAACAGGGGGCACTGAAGCTTTCTTT. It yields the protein CASSATGGTEAFF.

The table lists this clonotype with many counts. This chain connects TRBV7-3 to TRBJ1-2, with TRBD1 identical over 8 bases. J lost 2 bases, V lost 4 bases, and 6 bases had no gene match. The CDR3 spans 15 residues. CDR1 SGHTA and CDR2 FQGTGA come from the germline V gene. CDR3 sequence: CASSYSGTGNYGYTF. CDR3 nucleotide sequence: TGTGCCAGCAGCTACTCCGGGACAGGCAACTATGGCTACACCTTC.

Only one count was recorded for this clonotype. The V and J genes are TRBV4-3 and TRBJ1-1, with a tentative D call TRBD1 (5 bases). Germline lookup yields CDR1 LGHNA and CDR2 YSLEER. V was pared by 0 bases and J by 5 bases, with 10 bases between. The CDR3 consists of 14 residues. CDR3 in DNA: TGCGCCAGCAGCCAAGATCCGGGGCGGACTGAAGCTTTCTTT. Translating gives CASSQDPGRTEAFF.

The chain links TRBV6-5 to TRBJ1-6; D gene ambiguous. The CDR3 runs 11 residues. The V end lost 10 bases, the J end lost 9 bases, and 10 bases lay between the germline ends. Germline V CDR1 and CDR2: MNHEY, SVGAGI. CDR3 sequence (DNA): TGTGCCACCGGGGATCGTTCACCCCTCCACTTT. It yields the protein CATGDRSPLHF.

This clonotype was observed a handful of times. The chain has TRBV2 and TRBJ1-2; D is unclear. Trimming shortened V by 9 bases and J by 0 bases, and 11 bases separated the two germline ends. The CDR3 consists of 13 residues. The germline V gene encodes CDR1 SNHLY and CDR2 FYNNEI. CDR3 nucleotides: TGTGCCAGTGAAATAACCTCTAACTATGGCTACACCTTC. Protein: CASEITSNYGYTF.

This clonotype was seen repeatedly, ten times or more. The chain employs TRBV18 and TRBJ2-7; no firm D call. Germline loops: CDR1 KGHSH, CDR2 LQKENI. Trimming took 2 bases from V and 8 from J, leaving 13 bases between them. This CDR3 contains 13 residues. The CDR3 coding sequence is TGTGCCAGCTCACCAGCGGAGTACTTCCAGCAGTACTTC. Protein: CASSPAEYFQQYF.

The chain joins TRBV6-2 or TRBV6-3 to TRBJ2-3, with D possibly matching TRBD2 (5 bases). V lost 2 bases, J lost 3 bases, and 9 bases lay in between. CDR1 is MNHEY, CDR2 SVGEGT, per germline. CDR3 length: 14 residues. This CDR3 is CASSYPGVTDTQYF. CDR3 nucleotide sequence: TGTGCCAGCAGTTACCCCGGGGTTACAGATACGCAGTATTTT.

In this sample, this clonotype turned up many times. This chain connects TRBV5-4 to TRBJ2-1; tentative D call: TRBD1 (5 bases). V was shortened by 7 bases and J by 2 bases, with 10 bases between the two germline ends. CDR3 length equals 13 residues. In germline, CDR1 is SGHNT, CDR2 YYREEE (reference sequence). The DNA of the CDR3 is TGTGCCAGCGGTCGGACACCCTACAATGAGCAGTTCTTC. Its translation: CASGRTPYNEQFF.

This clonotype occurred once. CDR3 nucleotide sequence: TGTGCCAGCAGCCAGACAGGGGAAGAAAAACTGTTTTTT. Residues: CASSQTGEEKLFF. The J gene is TRBJ1-4, the V gene TRBV28; 8 nucleotides align to TRBD1. Germline V gives CDR1 MDHEN, CDR2 SYDVKM. V shed 6 bases and J 8 bases; nucleotides not matched to a gene: 5. The CDR3 extends over 13 amino acids.

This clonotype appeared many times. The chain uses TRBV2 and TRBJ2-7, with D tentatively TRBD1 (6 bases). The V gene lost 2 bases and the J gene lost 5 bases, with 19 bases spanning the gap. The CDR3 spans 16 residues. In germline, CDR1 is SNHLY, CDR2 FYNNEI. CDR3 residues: CASSEQGSSLSHEQYF. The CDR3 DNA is TGTGCCAGCAGTGAACAGGGGAGTTCCCTGTCCCACGAGCAGTACTTC.

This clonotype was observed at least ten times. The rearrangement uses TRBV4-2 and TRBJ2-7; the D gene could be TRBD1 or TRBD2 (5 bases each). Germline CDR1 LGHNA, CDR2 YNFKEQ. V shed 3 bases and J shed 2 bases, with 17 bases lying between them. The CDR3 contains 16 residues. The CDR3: CASSQSLGDPPYEQYF. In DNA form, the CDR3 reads TGTGCCAGCAGCCAGTCCCTCGGGGACCCGCCCTACGAGCAGTACTTC.

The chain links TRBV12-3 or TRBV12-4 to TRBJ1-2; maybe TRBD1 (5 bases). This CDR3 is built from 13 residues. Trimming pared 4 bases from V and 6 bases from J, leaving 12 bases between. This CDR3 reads CASSWGRGDGYTF. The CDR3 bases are TGTGCCAGCAGTTGGGGGAGGGGAGATGGCTACACCTTC.